This is a list of T cell receptor beta chains from one sample in a study of beta chain features in type 1 diabetes. Clones were sequenced by immunoSEQ multiplex PCR, and TCRdb holds only the in-frame ones, with some missing. There are approximately 120,000 clones in the sample; about two fifths occur only once, and about 0.07% lies in the top ten. The sequencing sample was made of stem cell memory CD4+ T cells from blood. The receptor source for this set is a woman between 18 and 29 years old in good health. Both conserved end residues are trimmed from each CDR3. A D gene is named only where the DNA matches it firmly.

>TRBV7-9|TRBJ2-5|NA
ASSLLSGYQETQY
>TRBV30|TRBJ1-5|TRBD1
AWSVRQGAQPQH
>TRBV6-1|TRBJ2-7|TRBD2
ASSEGLAGGPYYEQY
>TRBV2|TRBJ1-2|NA
ASSDGSGYT
>TRBV27|TRBJ2-2|NA
ASSREWNTGELF
>TRBV11-2|TRBJ2-7|NA
ASSFRTETYEQY
>TRBV5-1|TRBJ2-1|NA
ASSFRRLYPYYNEQF
>TRBV15|TRBJ1-4|NA
ATSSPTENEKLF
>TRBV30|TRBJ2-7|TRBD1
AWKARTGFYEQY
>TRBV2|TRBJ1-2|NA
ASSRDMRSSYT
>TRBV18|TRBJ2-7|NA
ASSPQSQGSYYEQY
>TRBV21-1|TRBJ1-5|NA
ASRGQYSNQPQH
>TRBV5-1|TRBJ2-2|NA
ASKRGSGGELF
>TRBV19|TRBJ1-1|NA
ASSPRGGVNTEAF
>TRBV6-1|TRBJ1-1|TRBD1
ASTTGTNTEAF
>TRBV14|TRBJ1-1|NA
ASSGRGARAEAF
>TRBV9|TRBJ1-3|TRBD1
ASSPHRGMSSGNTIY
>TRBV12-5|TRBJ2-1|TRBD2
ASGSDWGGFAKKF
>TRBV4-3|TRBJ2-2|TRBD2
ASSPRLAVNTGELF
>TRBV5-4|TRBJ2-2|TRBD2
ASSLSFTRAGGGTGELF
>TRBV7-2|TRBJ1-2|NA
ASSLSRNYGYT
>TRBV7-9|TRBJ2-1|TRBD2
ASSLGTSGYNEQF
>TRBV6-6|TRBJ2-1|TRBD1
ASSRTGDSYNEQF
>TRBV28|TRBJ2-1|TRBD1
ASSARGHEQF
>TRBV7-2|TRBJ2-5|NA
ASSFGSGQETQY
>TRBV20-1|TRBJ1-1|NA
SARDSEAF
>TRBV12-5|TRBJ2-1|NA
ASGLVLAGTIEDEQF
>TRBV14|TRBJ2-1|TRBD1
ASSQDPAGGSYNEQF
>TRBV7-2|TRBJ2-1|TRBD2
ASSFSASGYNEQF
>TRBV5-1|TRBJ2-1|TRBD2
ASSPGPGGSSYNEQF
>TRBV27|TRBJ2-3|TRBD1
ASSKLSGTGGWVGTDTQY
>TRBV7-9|TRBJ2-7|TRBD2
ASSLETGTSGYEQY
>TRBV29-1|TRBJ1-1|TRBD1
SVAGTAMNTEAF
>TRBV30|TRBJ2-3|TRBD1
AWSVGWVPGTGLDTQY
>TRBV5-1|TRBJ1-4|NA
ASSFQGHPDEKLF
>TRBV29-1|TRBJ1-1|NA
SGGLLMNTEAF
>TRBV28|TRBJ2-7|TRBD1
ASSKPGQGTYEQY
>TRBV28|TRBJ2-1|TRBD2
ASSLAPSGPTFYNEQF
>TRBV18|TRBJ1-1|NA
ASSPGRIMNTEAF
>TRBV30|TRBJ2-2|NA
AWSVVGGTGELF
>TRBV27|TRBJ2-7|TRBD2
ASSRGTRPYEQY
>TRBV28|TRBJ1-2|NA
ASSFTRVGGYT
>TRBV29-1|TRBJ1-5|NA
SVQDYSNQPQH
>TRBV30|TRBJ1-1|NA
AWSRGGNTEAF
>TRBV28|TRBJ1-5|TRBD1
ASSFLDRVSSQPQH
>TRBV7-2|TRBJ2-2|TRBD1
ASSYGQGKVTGELF
>TRBV5-8|TRBJ2-1|NA
ASSFRGTPYNEQF
>TRBV10-3|TRBJ2-3|NA
AISEARVSTDTQY
>TRBV14|TRBJ2-3|NA
ASSQSLATMSQY
>TRBV6-1|TRBJ1-2|TRBD1
ASRSYRGPYGYT